This record concerns one T cell receptor beta chain sequence. The data belong to a study of blood T cell repertoires in COVID-19. Cohort 3 donors counted as recovered after two negative PCRs, clearance, or resolved symptoms. In the study's own analysis: Using reference gene primer amplification, nucleated cell counts were estimated. Sequencing was performed with immunoSEQ multiplex PCR; in TCRdb, only in-frame clones are kept and a portion is missing. V, J and clone size derive from that table, while D and trimming were established from the DNA sequence. This sample carries 220,000 or so clones, 84% of them seen once, and the ten largest clones take 6.8%. Germline CDR1 and CDR2: SGHAT and FQNNGV. V was cut by 6 bases and J by 4 bases, with 18 bases left in between. The CDR3 runs to 15 residues.

This chain uses TRBV11-2 with TRBJ1-1; D might be TRBD1 (6 bases). This receptor was obtained from a woman in her thirties or forties who had recovered from COVID-19. Input material: PBMCs or T cells enriched from blood (not recorded which). As DNA, the CDR3 is TGTGCCAGCAGTTCCCTGCAGGGGAAGGGCACTGAAGCTTTCTTT. Its translation: CASSSLQGKGTEAFF. Full variable domain (outside the CDR3, taken from reference TRBV11-2 and TRBJ1-1): EAGVAQSPRYKIIEKRQSVAFWCNPISGHATLYWYQQILGQGPKLLIQFQNNGVVDDSQLPKDRFSAERLKGVDSTLKIQPAKLEDSAVYLCASSSLQGKGTEAFFGQGTRLTVV.